This T cell receptor beta chain comes out of a study of blood T cell repertoires in COVID-19. Method: immunoSEQ multiplex PCR; TCRdb's copy keeps in-frame clones and lacks some. Altogether 250,000 to 300,000 clones are present, 80% to 90% being singletons, with the ten largest covering 1.5% to 2%. The ends were cut back, 0 bases at V and 3 bases at J, with 14 bases in the middle. Germline CDR1 GTSNPN, CDR2 SVGIG (reference sequence). The CDR3 extends over 15 amino acids. Donors of Cohort 3 who recovered were those that had two negative PCRs, clearance, or symptom resolution. The gene calls are TRBV30 and TRBJ1-1; D may be TRBD1 (6 bases). This receptor was identified in a woman in her fifties or sixties who had recovered from COVID-19. Sequencing input: PBMCs or T cells enriched from blood (not recorded which). CDR3 residues: CAWSVRWDTDTEAFF. The DNA of the CDR3 is TGTGCCTGGAGTGTACGCTGGGACACCGACACTGAAGCTTTCTTT. The full variable domain, completed using reference TRBV30 and TRBJ1-1, is SQTIHQWPATLVQPVGSPLSLECTVEGTSNPNLYWYRQAAGRGLQLLFYSVGIGQISSEVPQNLSASRPQDRQFILSSKKLLLSDSGFYLCAWSVRWDTDTEAFFGQGTRLTVV.